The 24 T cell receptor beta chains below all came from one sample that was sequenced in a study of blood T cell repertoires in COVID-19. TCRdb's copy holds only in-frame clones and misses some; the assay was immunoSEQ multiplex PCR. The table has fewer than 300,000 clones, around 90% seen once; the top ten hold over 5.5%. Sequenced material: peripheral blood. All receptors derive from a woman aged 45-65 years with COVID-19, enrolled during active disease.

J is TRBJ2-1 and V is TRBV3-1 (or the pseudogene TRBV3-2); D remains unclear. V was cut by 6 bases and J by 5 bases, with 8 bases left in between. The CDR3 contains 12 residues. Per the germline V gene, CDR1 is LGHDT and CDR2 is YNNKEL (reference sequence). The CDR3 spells CASSLVHNEQFF. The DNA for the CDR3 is TGTGCCAGCAGTCTCGTCCACAATGAGCAGTTCTTC.

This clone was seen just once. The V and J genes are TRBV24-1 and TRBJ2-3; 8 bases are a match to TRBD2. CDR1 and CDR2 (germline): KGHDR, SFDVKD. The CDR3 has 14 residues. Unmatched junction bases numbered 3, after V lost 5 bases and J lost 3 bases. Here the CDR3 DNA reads TGTGCCACCAGTGGTAGACTAGCGACAGATACGCAGTATTTT. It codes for CATSGRLATDTQYF.

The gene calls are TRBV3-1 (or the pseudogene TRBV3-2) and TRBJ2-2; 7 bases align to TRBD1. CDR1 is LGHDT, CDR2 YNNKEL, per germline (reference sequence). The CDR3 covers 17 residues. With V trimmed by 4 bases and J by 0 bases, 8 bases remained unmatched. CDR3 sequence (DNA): TGTGCCAGCAGCCGTATCTCCGGGACAGCGAACACCGGGGAGCTGTTTTTT. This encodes CASSRISGTANTGELFF.

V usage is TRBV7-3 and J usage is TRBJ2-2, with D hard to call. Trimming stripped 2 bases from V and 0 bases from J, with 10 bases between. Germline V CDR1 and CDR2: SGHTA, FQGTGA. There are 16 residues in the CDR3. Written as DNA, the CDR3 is TGTGCCAGCAGCTTAGGTAGCCGAACGAACACCGGGGAGCTGTTTTTT. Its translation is CASSLGSRTNTGELFF.

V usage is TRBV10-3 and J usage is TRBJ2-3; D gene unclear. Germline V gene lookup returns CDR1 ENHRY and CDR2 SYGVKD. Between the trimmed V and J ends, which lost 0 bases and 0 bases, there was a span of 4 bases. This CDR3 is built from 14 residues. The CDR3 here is CAISESTSTDTQYF. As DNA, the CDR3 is TGTGCCATCAGTGAGTCGACTAGCACAGATACGCAGTATTTT.

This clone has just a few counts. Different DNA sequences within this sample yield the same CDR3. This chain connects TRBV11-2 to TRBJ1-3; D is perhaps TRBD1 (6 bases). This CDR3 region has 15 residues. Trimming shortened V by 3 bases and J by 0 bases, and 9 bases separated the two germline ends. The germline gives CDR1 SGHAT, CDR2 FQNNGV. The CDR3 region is CASSLVQGSGNTIYF. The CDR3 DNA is TGTGCCAGCAGCTTGGTACAGGGCTCTGGAAACACCATATATTTT. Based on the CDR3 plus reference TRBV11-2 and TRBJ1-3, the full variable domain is EAGVAQSPRYKIIEKRQSVAFWCNPISGHATLYWYQQILGQGPKLLIQFQNNGVVDDSQLPKDRFSAERLKGVDSTLKIQPAKLEDSAVYLCASSLVQGSGNTIYFGEGSWLTVV.

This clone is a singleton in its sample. The CDR3 nucleotides are TGTGCCAGCAGTGCTCCCTCCGGACAGGCGTTCTCTGGAAACACCATATATTTT. Its translation is CASSAPSGQAFSGNTIYF. The chain has TRBV6-1 and TRBJ1-3; 7 bases are a match to TRBD1. Per the germline V gene, CDR1 is MNHNS and CDR2 is SASEGT. V was pared by 4 bases and J by 0 bases, with 12 bases of the junction left unmatched. The CDR3 consists of 18 residues.

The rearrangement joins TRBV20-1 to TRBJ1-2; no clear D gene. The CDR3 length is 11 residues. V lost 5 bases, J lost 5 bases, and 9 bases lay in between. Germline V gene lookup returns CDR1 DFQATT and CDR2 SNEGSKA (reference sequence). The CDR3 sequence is CSAGLLYGYTF. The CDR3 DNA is TGCAGTGCTGGCCTCTTATATGGCTACACCTTC.

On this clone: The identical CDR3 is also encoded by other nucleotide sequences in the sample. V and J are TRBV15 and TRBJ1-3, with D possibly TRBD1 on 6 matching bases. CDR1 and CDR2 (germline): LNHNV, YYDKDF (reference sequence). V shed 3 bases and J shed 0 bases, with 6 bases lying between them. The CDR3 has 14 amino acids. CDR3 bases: TGTGCCACCAGCAGCAGGGGCTCTGGAAACACCATATATTTT. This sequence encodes CATSSRGSGNTIYF.

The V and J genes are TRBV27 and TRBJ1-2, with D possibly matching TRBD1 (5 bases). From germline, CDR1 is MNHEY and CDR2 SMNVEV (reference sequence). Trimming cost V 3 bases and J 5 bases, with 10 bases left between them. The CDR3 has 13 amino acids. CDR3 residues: CASSFSQGYGYTF. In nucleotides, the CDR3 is TGTGCCAGCAGTTTCTCTCAGGGATATGGCTACACCTTC.

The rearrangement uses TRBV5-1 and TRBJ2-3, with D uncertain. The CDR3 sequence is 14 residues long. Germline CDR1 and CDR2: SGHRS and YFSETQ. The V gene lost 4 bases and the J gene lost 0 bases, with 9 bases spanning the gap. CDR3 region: CASSLMPSTDTQYF. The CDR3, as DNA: TGCGCCAGCAGCCTAATGCCTAGCACAGATACGCAGTATTTT.

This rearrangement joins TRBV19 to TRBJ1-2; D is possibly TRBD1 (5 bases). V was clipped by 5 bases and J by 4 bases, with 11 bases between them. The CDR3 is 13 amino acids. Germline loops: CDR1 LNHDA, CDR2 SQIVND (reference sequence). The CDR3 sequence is CASSPSDSYGYTF. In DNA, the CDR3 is TGTGCCAGTAGTCCCTCCGACAGCTATGGCTACACCTTC.

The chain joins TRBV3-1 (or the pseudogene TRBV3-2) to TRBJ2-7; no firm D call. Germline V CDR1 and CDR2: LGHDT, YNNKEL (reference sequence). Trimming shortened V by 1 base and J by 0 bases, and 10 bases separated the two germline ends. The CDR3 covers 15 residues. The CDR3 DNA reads TGTGCCAGCAGCCAAGTTTACAGCTTCTCCTACGAGCAGTACTTC. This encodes CASSQVYSFSYEQYF.

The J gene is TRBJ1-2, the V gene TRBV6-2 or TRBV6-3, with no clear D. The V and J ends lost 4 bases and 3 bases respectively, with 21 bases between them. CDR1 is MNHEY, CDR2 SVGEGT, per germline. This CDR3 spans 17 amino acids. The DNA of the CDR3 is TGTGCCAGCAGTTCGTTGGTCCGAGTAGGAGATCACTATGGCTACACCTTC. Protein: CASSSLVRVGDHYGYTF.

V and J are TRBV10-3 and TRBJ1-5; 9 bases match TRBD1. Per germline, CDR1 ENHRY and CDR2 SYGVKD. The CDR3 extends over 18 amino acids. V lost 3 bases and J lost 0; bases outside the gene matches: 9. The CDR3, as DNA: TGTGCCATCAGTGATGGCACAGGGGGCGCAGGTAGCAATCAGCCCCAGCATTTT. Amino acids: CAISDGTGGAGSNQPQHF.

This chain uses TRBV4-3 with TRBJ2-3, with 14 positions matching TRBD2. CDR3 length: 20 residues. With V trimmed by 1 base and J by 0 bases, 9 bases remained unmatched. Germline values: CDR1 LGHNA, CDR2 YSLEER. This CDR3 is CASSQGSGLAGGYSTDTQYF. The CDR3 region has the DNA TGCGCCAGCAGCCAAGGGTCCGGACTAGCGGGAGGTTACAGCACAGATACGCAGTATTTT.

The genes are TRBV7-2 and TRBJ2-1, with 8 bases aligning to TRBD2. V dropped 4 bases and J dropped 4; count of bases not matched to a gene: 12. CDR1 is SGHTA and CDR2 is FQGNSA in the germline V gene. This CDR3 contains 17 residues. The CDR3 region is CASSSHRGTRVYNEQFF. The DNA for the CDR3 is TGTGCCAGCAGCTCCCACCGGGGGACTAGAGTTTACAATGAGCAGTTCTTC.

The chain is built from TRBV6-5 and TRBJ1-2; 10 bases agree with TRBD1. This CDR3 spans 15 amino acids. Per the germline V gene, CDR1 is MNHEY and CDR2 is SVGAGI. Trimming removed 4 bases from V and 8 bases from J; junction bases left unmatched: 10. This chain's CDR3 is CASSSLDRGSGGYTF. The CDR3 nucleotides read TGTGCCAGCAGTTCCCTGGACAGGGGGTCGGGCGGCTACACCTTC.

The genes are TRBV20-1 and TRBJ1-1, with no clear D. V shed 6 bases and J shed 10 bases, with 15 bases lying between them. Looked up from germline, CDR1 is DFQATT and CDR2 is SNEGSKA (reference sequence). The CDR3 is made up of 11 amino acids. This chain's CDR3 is CSAHMGRGAFF. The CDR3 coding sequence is TGCAGTGCCCACATGGGTAGAGGAGCTTTCTTT.

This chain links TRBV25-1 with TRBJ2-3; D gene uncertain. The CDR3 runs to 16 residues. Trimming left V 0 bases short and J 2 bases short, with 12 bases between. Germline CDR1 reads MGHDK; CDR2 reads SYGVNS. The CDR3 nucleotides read TGTGCCAGCAGTGAATATTCCCTAGGCTTCACAGATACGCAGTATTTT. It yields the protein CASSEYSLGFTDTQYF.

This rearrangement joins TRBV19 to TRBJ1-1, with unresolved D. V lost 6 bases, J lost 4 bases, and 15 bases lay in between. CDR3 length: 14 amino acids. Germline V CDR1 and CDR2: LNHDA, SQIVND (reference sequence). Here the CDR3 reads CASRTTREGTEAFF. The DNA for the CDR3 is TGTGCCAGTAGGACGACAAGGGAGGGCACTGAAGCTTTCTTT.

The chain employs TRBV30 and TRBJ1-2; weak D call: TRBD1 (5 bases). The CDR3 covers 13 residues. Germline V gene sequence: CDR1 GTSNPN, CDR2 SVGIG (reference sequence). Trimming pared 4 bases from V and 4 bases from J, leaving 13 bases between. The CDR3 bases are TGTGCCTGGACGGACACGCTCCTCTATGGCTACACCTTC. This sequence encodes CAWTDTLLYGYTF.

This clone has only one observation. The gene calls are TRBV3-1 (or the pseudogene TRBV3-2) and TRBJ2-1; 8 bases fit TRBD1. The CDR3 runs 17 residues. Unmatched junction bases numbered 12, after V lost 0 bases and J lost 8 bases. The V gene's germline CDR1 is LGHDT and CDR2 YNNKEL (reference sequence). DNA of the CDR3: TGTGCCAGCAGCCAAGAGACAGGGGTCGTTCGTGGGTATGAGCAGTTCTTC. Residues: CASSQETGVVRGYEQFF.

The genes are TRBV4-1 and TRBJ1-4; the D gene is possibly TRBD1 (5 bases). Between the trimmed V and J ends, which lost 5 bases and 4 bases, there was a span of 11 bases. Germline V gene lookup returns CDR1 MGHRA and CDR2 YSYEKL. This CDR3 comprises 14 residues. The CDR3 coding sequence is TGCGCCAGCAGCTACGACAGTATTAATGAAAAACTGTTTTTT. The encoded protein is CASSYDSINEKLFF.